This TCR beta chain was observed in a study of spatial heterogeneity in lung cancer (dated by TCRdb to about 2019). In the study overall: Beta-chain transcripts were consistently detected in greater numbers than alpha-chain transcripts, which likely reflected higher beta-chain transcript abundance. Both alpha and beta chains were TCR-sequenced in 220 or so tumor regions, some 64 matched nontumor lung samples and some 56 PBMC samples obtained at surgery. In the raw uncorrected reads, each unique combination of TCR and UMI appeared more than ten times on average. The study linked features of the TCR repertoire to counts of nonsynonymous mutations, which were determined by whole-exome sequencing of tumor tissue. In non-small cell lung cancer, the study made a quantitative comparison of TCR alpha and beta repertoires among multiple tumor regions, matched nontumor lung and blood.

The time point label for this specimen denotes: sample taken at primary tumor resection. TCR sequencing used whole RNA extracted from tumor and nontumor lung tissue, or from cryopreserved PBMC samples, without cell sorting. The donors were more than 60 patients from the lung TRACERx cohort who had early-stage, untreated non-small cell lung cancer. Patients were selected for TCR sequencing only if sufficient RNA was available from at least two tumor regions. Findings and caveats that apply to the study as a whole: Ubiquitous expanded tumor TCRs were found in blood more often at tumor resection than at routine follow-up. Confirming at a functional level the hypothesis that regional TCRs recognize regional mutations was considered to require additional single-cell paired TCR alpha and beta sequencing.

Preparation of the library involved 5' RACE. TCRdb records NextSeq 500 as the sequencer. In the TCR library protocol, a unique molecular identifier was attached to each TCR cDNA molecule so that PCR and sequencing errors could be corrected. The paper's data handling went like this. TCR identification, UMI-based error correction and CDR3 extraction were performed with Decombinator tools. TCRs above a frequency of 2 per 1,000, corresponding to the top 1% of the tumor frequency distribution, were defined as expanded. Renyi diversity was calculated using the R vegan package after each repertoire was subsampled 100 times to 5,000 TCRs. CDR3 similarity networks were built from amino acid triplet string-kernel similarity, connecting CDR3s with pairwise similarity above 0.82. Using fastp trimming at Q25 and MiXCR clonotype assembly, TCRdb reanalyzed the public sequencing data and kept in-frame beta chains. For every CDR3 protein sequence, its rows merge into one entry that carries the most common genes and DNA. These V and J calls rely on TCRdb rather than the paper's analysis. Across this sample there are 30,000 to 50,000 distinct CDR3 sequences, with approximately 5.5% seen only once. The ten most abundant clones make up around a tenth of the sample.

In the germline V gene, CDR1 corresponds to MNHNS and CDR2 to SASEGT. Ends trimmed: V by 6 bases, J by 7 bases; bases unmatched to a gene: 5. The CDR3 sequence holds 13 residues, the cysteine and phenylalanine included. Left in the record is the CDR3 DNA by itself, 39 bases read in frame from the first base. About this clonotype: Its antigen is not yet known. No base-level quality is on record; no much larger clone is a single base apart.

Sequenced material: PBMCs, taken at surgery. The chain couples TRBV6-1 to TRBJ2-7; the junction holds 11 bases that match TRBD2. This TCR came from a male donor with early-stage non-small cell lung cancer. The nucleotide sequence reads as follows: TGTGCCAGCAGCAGGACTAGCGGGCTAGAGCAGTACTTC. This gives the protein CASSRTSGLEQYF.